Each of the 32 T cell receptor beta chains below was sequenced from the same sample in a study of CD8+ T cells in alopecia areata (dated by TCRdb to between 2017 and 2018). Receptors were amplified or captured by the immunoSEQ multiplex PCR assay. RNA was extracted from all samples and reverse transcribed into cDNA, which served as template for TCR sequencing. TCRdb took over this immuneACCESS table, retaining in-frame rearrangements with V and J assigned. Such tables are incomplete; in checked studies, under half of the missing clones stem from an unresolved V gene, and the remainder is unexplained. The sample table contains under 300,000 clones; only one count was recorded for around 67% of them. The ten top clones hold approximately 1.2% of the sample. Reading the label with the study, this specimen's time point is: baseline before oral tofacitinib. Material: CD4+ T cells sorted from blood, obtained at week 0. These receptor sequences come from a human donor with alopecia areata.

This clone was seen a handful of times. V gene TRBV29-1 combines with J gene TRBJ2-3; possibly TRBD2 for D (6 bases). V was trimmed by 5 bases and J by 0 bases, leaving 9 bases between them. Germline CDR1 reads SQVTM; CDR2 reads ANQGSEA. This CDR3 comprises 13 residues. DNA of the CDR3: TGCAGCGTTTCCCGGGGGAGCACAGATACGCAGTATTTT. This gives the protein CSVSRGSTDTQYF.

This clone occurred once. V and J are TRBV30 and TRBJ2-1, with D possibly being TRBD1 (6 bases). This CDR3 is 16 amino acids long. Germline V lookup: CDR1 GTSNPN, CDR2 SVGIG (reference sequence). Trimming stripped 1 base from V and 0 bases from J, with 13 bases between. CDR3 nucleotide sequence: TGTGCCTGGAGTGCGCAGGGGCGCATCTCCTACAATGAGCAGTTCTTC. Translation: CAWSAQGRISYNEQFF.

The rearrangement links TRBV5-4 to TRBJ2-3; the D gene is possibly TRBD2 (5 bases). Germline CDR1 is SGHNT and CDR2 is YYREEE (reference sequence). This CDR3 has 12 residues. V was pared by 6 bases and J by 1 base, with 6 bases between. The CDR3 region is CASTGGTDTQYF. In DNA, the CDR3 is TGTGCCAGCACCGGGGGCACAGATACGCAGTATTTT.

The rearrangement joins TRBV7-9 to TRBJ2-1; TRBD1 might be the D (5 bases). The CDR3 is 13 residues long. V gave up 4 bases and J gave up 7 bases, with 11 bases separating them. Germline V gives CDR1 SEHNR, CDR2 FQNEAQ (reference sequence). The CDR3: CASSYTQGNEQFF. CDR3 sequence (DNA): TGTGCCAGCAGCTACACCCAGGGAAATGAGCAGTTCTTC.

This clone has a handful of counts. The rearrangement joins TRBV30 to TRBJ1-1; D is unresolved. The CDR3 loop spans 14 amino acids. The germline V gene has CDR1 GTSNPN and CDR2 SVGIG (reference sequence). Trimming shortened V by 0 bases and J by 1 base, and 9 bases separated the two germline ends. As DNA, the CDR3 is TGTGCCTGGAGTGTACCGCGTCCGAACACTGAAGCTTTCTTT. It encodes CAWSVPRPNTEAFF. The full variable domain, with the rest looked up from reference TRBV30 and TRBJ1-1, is SQTIHQWPATLVQPVGSPLSLECTVEGTSNPNLYWYRQAAGRGLQLLFYSVGIGQISSEVPQNLSASRPQDRQFILSSKKLLLSDSGFYLCAWSVPRPNTEAFFGQGTRLTVV.

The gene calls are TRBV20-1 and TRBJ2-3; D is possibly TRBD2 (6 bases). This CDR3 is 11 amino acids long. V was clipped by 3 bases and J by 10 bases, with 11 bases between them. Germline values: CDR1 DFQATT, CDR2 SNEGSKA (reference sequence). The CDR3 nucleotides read TGCAGTGCTAGCATAGGGGAGGCGCAGTATTTT. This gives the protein CSASIGEAQYF.

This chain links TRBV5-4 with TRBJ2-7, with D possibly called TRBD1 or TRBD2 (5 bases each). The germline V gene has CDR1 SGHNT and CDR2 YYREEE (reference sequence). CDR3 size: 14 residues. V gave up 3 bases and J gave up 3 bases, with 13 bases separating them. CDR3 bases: TGTGCCAGCAGCTCGCCGGGACCGAGCTACGAGCAGTACTTC. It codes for CASSSPGPSYEQYF.

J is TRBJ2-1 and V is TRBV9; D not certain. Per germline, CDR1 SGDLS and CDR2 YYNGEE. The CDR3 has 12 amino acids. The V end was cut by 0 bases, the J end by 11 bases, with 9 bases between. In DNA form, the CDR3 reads TGTGCCAGCAGCGTAGGAACAATGAAGCAGTTCTTC. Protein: CASSVGTMKQFF.

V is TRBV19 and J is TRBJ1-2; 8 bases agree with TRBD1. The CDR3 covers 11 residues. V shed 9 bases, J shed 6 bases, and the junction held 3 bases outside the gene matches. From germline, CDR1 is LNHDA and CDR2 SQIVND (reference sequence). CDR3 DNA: TGTGCCAGCCGGACAGGGCATGGCTACACCTTC. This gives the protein CASRTGHGYTF.

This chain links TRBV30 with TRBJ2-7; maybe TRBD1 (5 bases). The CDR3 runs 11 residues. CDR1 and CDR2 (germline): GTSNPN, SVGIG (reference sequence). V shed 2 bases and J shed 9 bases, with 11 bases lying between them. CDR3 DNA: TGTGCCTGGAGTCAGGGTTCGAGGCAGTACTTC. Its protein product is CAWSQGSRQYF.

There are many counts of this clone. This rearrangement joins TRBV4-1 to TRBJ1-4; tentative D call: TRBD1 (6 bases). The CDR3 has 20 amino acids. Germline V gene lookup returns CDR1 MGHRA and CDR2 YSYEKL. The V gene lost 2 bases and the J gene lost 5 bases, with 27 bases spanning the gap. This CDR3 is CASSQPFGGSGQRGNEKLFF. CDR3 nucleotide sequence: TGCGCCAGCAGCCAACCTTTTGGGGGGTCCGGACAGCGAGGGAATGAAAAACTGTTTTTT.

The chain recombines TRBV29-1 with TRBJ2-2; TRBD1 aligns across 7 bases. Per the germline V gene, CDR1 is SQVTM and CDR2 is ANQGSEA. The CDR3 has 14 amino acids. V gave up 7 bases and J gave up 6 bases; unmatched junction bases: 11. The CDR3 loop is CSGRTGWVAGELFF. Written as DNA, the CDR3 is TGCAGCGGGCGGACAGGATGGGTCGCCGGGGAGCTGTTTTTT.

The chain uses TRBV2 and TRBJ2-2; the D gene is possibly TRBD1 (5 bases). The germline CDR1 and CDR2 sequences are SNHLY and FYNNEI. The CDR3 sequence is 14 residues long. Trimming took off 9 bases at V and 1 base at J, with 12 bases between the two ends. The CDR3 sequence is CARADTGNTGELFF. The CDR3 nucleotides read TGTGCCAGAGCTGATACAGGGAACACCGGGGAGCTGTTTTTT. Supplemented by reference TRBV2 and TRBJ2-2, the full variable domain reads EPEVTQTPSHQVTQMGQEVILRCVPISNHLYFYWYRQILGQKVEFLVSFYNNEISEKSEIFDDQFSVERPDGSNFTLKIRSTKLEDSAMYFCARADTGNTGELFFGEGSRLTVL.

CDR3 sequence reads: CAWSSGGYSNEQFF. Written as DNA, the CDR3 is TGTGCCTGGAGTTCAGGGGGTTATTCGAATGAGCAGTTCTTC. The chain combines TRBV30 with TRBJ2-1; 7 bases are shared with TRBD1. Per germline, CDR1 GTSNPN and CDR2 SVGIG (reference sequence). The CDR3 covers 14 residues. V dropped 2 bases and J dropped 7; count of bases not matched to a gene: 8.

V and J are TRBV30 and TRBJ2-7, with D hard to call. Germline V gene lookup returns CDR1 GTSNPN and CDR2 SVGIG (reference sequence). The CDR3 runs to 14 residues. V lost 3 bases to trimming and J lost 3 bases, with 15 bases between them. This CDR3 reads CAWSYSVRNYEQYF. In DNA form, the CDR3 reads TGTGCCTGGAGCTACAGCGTCCGCAACTACGAGCAGTACTTC.

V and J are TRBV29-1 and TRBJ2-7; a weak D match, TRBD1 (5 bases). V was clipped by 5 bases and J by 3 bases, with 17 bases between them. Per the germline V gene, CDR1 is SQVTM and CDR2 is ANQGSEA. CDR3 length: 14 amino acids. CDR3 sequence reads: CSVRPRTPSYEQYF. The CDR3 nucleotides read TGCAGCGTTCGTCCTAGGACACCGAGCTACGAGCAGTACTTC.

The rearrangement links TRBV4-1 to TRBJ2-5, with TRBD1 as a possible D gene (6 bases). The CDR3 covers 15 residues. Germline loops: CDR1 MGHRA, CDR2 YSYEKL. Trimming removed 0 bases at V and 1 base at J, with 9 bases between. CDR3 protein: CASSQERTVQETQYF. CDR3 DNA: TGCGCCAGCAGCCAAGAACGGACAGTCCAAGAGACCCAGTACTTC.

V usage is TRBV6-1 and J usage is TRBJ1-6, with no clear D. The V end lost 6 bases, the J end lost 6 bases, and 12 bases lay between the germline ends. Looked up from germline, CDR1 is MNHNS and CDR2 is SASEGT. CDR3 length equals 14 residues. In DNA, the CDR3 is TGTGCCAGCAGCTCGGACGGGATTAATTCACCCCTCCACTTT. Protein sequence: CASSSDGINSPLHF.

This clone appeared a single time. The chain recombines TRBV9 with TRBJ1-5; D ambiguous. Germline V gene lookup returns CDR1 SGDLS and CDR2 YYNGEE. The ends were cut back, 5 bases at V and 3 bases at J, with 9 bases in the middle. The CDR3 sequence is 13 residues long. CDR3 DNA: TGTGCCAGCAGTCTTTGGCCCAATCAGCCCCAGCATTTT. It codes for CASSLWPNQPQHF.

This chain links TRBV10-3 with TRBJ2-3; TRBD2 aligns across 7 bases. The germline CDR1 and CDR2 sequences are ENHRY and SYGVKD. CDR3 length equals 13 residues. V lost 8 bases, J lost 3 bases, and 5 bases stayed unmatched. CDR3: CAIGPSGTDTQYF. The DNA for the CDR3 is TGTGCCATCGGGCCTAGCGGTACAGATACGCAGTATTTT.

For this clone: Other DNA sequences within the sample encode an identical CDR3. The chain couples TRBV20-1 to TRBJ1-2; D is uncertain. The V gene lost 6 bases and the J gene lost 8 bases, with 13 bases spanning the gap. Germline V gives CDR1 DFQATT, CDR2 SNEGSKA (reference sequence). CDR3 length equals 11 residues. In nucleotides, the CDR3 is TGCAGTGCGCCGAGGGTTGGCGGCTACACCTTC. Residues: CSAPRVGGYTF.

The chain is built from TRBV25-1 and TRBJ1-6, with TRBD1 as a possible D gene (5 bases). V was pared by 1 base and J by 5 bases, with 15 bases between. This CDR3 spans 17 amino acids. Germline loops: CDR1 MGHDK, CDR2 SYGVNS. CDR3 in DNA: TGTGCCAGCAGTGAATGGGGCACCTCGCCTCATAATTCACCCCTCCACTTT. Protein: CASSEWGTSPHNSPLHF.

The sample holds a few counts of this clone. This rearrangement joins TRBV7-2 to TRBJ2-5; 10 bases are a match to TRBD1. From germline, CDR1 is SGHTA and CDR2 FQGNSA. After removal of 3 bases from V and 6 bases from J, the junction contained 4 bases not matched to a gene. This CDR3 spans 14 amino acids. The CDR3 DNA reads TGTGCCAGCAGCTTGACAGGGGGCGCAAAGACCCAGTACTTC. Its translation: CASSLTGGAKTQYF. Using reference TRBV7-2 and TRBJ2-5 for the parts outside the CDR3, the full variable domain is GAGVSQSPSNKVTEKGKDVELRCDPISGHTALYWYRQSLGQGLEFLIYFQGNSAPDKSGLPSDRFSAERTGGSVSTLTIQRTQQEDSAVYLCASSLTGGAKTQYFGPGTRLLVL.

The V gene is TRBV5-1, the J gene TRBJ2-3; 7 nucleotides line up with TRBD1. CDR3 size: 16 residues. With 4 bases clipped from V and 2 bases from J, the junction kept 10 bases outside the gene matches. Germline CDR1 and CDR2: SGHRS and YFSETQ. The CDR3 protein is CASSRSGTESTDTQYF. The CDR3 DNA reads TGCGCCAGCAGCCGGTCGGGGACAGAGTCCACAGATACGCAGTATTTT.

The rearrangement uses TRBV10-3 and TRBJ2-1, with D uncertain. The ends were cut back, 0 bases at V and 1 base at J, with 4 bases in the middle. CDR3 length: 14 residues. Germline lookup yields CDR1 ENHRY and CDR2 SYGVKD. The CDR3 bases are TGTGCCATCAGTGAGTCTAGTTCCTACAATGAGCAGTTCTTC. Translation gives CAISESSSYNEQFF.

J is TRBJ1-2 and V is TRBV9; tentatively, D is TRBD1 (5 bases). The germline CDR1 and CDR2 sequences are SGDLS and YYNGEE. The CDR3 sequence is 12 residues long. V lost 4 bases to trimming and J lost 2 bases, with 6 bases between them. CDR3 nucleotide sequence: TGTGCCAGCAGCCGGGACAACTATGGCTACACCTTC. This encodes CASSRDNYGYTF.

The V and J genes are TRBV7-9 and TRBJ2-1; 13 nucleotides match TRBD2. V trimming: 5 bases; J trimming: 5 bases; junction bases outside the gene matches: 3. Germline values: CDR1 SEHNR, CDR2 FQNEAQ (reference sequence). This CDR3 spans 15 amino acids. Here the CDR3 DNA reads TGTGCCAGCAGCCACGGGACTAGCGGGGACAATGAGCAGTTCTTC. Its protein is CASSHGTSGDNEQFF.

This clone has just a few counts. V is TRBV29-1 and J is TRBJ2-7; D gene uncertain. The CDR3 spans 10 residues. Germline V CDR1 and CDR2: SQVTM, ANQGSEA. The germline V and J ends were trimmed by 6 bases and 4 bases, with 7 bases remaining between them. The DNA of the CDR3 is TGCAGCGTCCGAGATTACGAGCAGTACTTC. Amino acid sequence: CSVRDYEQYF.

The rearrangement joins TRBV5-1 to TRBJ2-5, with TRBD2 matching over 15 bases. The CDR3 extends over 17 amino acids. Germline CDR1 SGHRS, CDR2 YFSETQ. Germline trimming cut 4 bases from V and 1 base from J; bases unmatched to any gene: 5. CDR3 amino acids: CASSAGTSGGIQETQYF. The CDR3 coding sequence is TGCGCCAGCAGCGCCGGGACTAGCGGGGGGATCCAAGAGACCCAGTACTTC.

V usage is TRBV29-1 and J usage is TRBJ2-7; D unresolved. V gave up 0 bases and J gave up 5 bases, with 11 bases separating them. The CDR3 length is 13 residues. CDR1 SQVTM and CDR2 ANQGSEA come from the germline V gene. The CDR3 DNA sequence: TGCAGCGTTGAAGATCCCGGGTTCAACGAGCAGTACTTC. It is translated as CSVEDPGFNEQYF.

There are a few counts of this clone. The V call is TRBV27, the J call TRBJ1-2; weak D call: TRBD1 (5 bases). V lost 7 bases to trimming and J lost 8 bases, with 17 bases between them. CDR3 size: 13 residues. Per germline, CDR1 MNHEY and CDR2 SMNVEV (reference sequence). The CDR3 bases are TGTGCCAGCAATGAGAGAGACAGTCAGGGCTACACCTTC. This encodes CASNERDSQGYTF.

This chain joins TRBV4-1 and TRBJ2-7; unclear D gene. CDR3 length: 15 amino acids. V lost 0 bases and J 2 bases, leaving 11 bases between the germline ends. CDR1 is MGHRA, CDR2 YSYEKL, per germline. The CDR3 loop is CASSQDLGNTYEQYF. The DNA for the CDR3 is TGCGCCAGCAGCCAAGATCTTGGCAATACCTACGAGCAGTACTTC.